A single sample gave rise to the 5 T cell receptor beta chains below, sequenced in a study of T cell repertoires in cytomegalovirus infection. TCRdb used MiXCR to reprocess the reads, holding one entry per CDR3 protein. The table shows 150,000 to 200,000 distinct CDR3 sequences, with 28% occurring only once. The sequenced sample consisted of PBMCs. The receptors were sampled from a human donor in good health (CMV status not recorded). Some clones in this sample may be carry-over from other donors' samples.

This clonotype turned up a few times. A read error may account for a junction end that differs from germline. This chain connects TRBV6-8 to TRBJ1-1; maybe TRBD1 (5 bases). Germline loops: CDR1 MNHGY, CDR2 SAAAGT. The CDR3 is 13 residues long. This CDR3 is CAAFRVMNTEAFF. CDR3 nucleotide sequence: TGTGCCGCATTCAGGGTCATGAACACTGAGGCTTTCTTT.

The V and J genes are TRBV20-1 and TRBJ1-2; tentatively, D is TRBD1 (6 bases). This CDR3 has 13 amino acids. V was cut by 3 bases and J by 2 bases, with 10 bases left in between. Germline V gene data show CDR1 as DFQATT and CDR2 as SNEGSKA (reference sequence). The CDR3 here is CSARDSFNYGYTF. CDR3 DNA: TGCAGTGCTAGGGACAGCTTCAACTATGGCTACACCTTC.

This rearrangement joins TRBV20-1 to TRBJ2-5; the D gene is possibly TRBD2 (5 bases). Trimming removed 3 bases from V and 5 bases from J, with 13 bases in between. The CDR3 contains 13 residues. In germline, CDR1 is DFQATT, CDR2 SNEGSKA (reference sequence). CDR3 protein: CSASLPGIETQYF. The CDR3 DNA follows: TGCAGTGCTAGTCTGCCGGGGATTGAGACCCAGTACTTC.

The chain links TRBV5-8 to TRBJ1-1; D not certain. V was pared by 4 bases and J by 3 bases, with 13 bases between. Per the germline V gene, CDR1 is SGHTS and CDR2 is YDEGEE. This CDR3 has 14 residues. Written as DNA, the CDR3 is TGTGCCAGCAGCCCCCTTGACCAAGACACTGAAGCTTTCTTT. This sequence encodes CASSPLDQDTEAFF.

This clonotype was seen only a few times. The rearrangement links TRBV7-9 to TRBJ1-1; D gene uncertain. The germline gives CDR1 SEHNR, CDR2 FQNEAQ (reference sequence). The V end was cut by 2 bases, the J end by 4 bases, with 17 bases between. This CDR3 is built from 16 residues. The CDR3 nucleotides read TGTGCCAGCAGCTTATCTGCAGGCACGACCCCCACTGAAGCTTTCTTT. As protein: CASSLSAGTTPTEAFF.